This T cell receptor (beta chain) comes out of a study of Ad26.COV2.S vaccination and SARS-CoV-2 variants. This clone has a single count. Sequenced by immunoSEQ multiplex PCR; TCRdb stores in-frame clones only, minus some. The table has some 180,000 clones, 87% seen once. The TCR originated in a human donor who had recovered from COVID-19. This specimen consisted of peripheral blood, obtained after recovery from COVID-19.

This CDR3 is CASGWIGIHGPSSTDTQYF. CDR3 DNA sequence: TGTGCTAGTGGTTGGATTGGAATCCACGGACCATCTAGCACAGATACGCAGTATTTT. The chain joins TRBV12-5 to TRBJ2-3; D is ambiguous. Between the trimmed V and J ends, which lost 4 bases and 0 bases, there was a span of 23 bases. The CDR3 loop spans 19 amino acids. In germline, CDR1 is LGHNT, CDR2 FRNRAP. Based on the CDR3 plus reference TRBV12-5 and TRBJ2-3, the full variable domain is DARVTQTPRHKVTEMGQEVTMRCQPILGHNTVFWYRQTMMQGLELLAYFRNRAPLDDSGMPKDRFSAEMPDATLATLKIQPSEPRDSAVYFCASGWIGIHGPSSTDTQYFGPGTRLTVL.